This T cell receptor beta chain was observed in a study of blood T cell repertoires in COVID-19. Background on the study: Donors in the United States, Italy and Spain gave samples during acute or convalescent COVID-19. PBMCs, B-cell-depleted T cells, or T cells provided the cDNA or gDNA that made up the material.

As processed by the authors: Counts of nucleated cells, estimated from reference gene primer amplification, were obtained. Clones were read by immunoSEQ multiplex PCR, and TCRdb kept only the in-frame ones, dropping some. The V and J calls and the clone size are those of that table, but D and trimming were determined from the DNA. Among some 250,000 clones listed, approximately 86% were seen once. V was trimmed by 1 base and J by 4 bases, leaving 10 bases between them. Per germline, CDR1 SEHNR and CDR2 FQNEAQ (reference sequence). This CDR3 is 14 amino acids long. This TCR was sampled from a woman in her 30s who had recovered from COVID-19. Sequencing was carried out using peripheral blood. This chain links TRBV7-9 with TRBJ1-2; D remains ambiguous. For the CDR3, the DNA is TGTGCCAGCAGCTTAGAAGCAGGATCCTATGGCTACACCTTC. It codes for CASSLEAGSYGYTF.